This section outlines one T cell receptor beta chain sequence together with its context. As yet, its antigen is unknown. This entry comes from a study of T cell responses to AZD1222 COVID-19 vaccine. Study results and caveats: In a largely white British group with more females than males, clonal diversity was possibly underestimated. Spike as a whole was targeted by vaccine-associated CD4 TCRs, dominant at 160-218 and 743-854.

The ends lost 6 bases at V and 8 bases at J; junction bases unmatched: 5. Germline V gene sequence: CDR1 SNHLY, CDR2 FYNNEI. The length of the CDR3 is 13 residues. Some clones are missing from TCRdb's copy, which holds only in-frame ones; the method was immunoSEQ multiplex PCR. Among around 58,000 clones listed, about 86% were seen once. This chain links TRBV2 with TRBJ2-2; 8 positions agree with TRBD1. The TCR originated in an adult in good health. This material consisted of peripheral blood, taken on day 0 of AZD1222 vaccination. The CDR3 is CASRDRAEGELFF. CDR3 DNA sequence: TGTGCCAGCAGGGACAGGGCGGAAGGGGAGCTGTTTTTT.